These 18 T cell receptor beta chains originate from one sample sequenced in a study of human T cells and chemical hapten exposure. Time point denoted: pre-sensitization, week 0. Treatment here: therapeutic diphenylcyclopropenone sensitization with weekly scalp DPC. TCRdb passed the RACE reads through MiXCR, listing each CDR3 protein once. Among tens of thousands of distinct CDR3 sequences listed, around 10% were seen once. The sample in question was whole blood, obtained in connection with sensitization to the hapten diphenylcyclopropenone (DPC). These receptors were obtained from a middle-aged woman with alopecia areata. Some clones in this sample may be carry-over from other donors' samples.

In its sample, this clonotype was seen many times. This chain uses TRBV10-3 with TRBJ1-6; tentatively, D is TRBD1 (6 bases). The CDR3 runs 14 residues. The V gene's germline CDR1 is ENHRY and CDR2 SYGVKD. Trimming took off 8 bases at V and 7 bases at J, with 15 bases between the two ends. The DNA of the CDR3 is TGTGCCATCCGGCCGACAGGCGAGAATTCACCCCTCCACTTT. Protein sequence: CAIRPTGENSPLHF.

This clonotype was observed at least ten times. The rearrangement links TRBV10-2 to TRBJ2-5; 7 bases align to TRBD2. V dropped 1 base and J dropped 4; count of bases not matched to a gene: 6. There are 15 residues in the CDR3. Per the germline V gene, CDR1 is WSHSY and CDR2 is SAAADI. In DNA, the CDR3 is TGCGCCAGCAGTGAGTTTACGGGGGGAAGAGAGACCCAGTACTTC. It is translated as CASSEFTGGRETQYF.

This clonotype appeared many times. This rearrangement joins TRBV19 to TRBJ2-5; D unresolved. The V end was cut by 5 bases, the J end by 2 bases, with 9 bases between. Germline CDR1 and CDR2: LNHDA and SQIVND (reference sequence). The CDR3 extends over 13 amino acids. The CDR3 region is CASSGPGQETQYF. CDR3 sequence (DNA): TGTGCCAGTAGTGGCCCCGGGCAAGAGACCCAGTACTTC.

CDR3 nucleotide sequence: TGCGCCAGCAGCCAAGAACAGCGGAACACTGAAGCTTTCTTT. Protein sequence: CASSQEQRNTEAFF. The chain joins TRBV4-1 to TRBJ1-1; D gene uncertain. Germline CDR1 MGHRA, CDR2 YSYEKL. CDR3 length: 14 residues. V was pared by 0 bases and J by 1 base, with 6 bases between.

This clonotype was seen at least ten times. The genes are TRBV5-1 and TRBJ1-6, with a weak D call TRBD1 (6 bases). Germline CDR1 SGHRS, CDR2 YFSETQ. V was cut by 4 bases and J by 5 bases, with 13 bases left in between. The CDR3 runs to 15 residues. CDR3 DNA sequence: TGCGCCAGCAGCGCGGAAGGACAGAATAATTCACCCCTCCACTTT. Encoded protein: CASSAEGQNNSPLHF.

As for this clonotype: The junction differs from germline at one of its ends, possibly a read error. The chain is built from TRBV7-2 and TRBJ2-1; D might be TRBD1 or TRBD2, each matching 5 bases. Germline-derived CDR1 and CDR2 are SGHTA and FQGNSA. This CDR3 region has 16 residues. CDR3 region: CASSSLEGLTYNDQFF. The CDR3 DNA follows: TGTGCCAGCAGCTCCCTCGAGGGGCTCACCTACAATGATCAGTTCTTC.

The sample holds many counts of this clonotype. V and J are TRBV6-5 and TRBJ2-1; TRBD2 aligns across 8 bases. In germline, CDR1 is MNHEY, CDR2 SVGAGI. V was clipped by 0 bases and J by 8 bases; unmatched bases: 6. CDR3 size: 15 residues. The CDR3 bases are TGTGCCAGCAGTTACTCGACGGGGGGGACATATGAGCAGTTCTTC. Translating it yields CASSYSTGGTYEQFF.

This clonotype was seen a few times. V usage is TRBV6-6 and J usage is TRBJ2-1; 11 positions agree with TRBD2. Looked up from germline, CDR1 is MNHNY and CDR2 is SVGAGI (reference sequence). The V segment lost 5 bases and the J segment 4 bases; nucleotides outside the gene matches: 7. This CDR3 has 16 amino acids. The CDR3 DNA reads TGTGCCAGCAGTCGGGCTAGCGGGGGGCAATACAATGAGCAGTTCTTC. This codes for CASSRASGGQYNEQFF.

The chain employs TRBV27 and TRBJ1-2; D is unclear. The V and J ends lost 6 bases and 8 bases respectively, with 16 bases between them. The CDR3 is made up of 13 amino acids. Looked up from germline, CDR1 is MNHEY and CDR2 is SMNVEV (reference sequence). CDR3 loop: CASRPLDFLGYTF. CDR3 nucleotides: TGTGCCAGCAGACCCCTTGATTTTTTAGGCTACACCTTC.

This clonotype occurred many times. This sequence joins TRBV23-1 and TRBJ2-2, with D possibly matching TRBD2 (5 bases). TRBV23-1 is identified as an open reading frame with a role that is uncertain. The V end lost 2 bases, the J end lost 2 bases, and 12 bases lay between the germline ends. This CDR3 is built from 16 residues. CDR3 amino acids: CASSQEQRRNTGELFF. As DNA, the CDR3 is TGCGCCAGCAGTCAAGAGCAGCGGAGAAACACCGGGGAGCTGTTTTTT.

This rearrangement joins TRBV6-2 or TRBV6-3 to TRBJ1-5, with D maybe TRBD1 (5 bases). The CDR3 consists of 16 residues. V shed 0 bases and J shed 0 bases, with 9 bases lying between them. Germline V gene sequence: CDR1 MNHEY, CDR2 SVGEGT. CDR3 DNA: TGTGCCAGCAGTTACTCGGGGCAGGTTAGCAATCAGCCCCAGCATTTT. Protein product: CASSYSGQVSNQPQHF.

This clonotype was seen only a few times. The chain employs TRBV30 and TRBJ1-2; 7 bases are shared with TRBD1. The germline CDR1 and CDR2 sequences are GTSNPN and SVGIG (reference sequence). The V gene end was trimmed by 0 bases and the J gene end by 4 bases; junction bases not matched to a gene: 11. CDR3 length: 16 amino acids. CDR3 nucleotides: TGTGCCTGGAGTGTATTGGGACAGCAACTGCTCTATGGCTACACCTTC. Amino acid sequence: CAWSVLGQQLLYGYTF.

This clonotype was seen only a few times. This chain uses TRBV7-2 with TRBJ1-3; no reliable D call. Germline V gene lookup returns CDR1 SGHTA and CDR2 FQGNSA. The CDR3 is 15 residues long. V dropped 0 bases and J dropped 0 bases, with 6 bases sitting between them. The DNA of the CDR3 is TGTGCCAGCAGCTTAGCGAGTCTCTCTGGAAACACCATATATTTT. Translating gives CASSLASLSGNTIYF.

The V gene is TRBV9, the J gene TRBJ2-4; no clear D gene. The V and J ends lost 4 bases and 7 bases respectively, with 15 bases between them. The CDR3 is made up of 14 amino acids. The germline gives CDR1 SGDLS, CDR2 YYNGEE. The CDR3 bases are TGTGCCAGCAGCCCACCGGGCCCTGGGAACATTCAGTACTTC. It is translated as CASSPPGPGNIQYF.

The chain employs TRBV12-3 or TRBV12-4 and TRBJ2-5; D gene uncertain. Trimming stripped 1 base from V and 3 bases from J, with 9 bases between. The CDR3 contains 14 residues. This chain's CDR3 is CASSLESHKETQYF. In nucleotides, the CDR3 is TGTGCCAGCAGTTTAGAAAGCCACAAAGAGACCCAGTACTTC.

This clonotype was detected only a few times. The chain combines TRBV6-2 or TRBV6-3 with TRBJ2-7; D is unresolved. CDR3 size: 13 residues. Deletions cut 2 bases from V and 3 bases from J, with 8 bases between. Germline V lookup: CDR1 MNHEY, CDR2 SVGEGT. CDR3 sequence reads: CASSYRRYYEQYF. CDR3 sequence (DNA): TGTGCCAGCAGTTACCGGCGGTACTACGAGCAGTACTTC.

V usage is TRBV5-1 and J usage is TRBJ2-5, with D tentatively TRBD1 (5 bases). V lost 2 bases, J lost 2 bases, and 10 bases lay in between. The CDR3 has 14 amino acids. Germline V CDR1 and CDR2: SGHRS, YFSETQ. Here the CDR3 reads CASSFSQGQETQYF. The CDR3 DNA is TGCGCCAGCAGCTTCTCCCAGGGACAAGAGACCCAGTACTTC.

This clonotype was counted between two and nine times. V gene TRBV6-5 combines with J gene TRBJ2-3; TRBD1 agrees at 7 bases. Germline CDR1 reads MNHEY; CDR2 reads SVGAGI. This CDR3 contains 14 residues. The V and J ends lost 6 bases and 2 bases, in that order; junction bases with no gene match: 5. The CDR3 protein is CASSRDSVTDTQYF. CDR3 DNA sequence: TGTGCCAGCAGCCGGGACAGCGTCACAGATACGCAGTATTTT.